These 10 T cell receptor beta chains came from one sample sequenced in a study of beta chain features in type 1 diabetes. Sequenced material consisted of expressed TCRB transcripts (all of the isolated RNA was reverse transcribed). Repertoires were generated with immunoSEQ multiplex PCR, while TCRdb's copy carries only in-frame clones and drops some. The sample holds roughly 500,000 clones; roughly 30% are singletons and the top ten take roughly 0.06%. The sequenced sample was naive CD4+ T cells from blood. These receptor sequences come from a man aged 18 to 30 in good health.

A remark on this clone: In the same sample, other DNA sequences code for this CDR3. The chain links TRBV29-1 to TRBJ1-4; 8 bases are a match to TRBD1. Germline-derived CDR1 and CDR2 are SQVTM and ANQGSEA. J was trimmed by 8 bases and V by 4 bases; bases with no gene match: 3. The CDR3 sequence is 12 residues long. The CDR3 bases are TGCAGCGTTGGGACAGGGTCCGAAAAACTGTTTTTT. This translates into CSVGTGSEKLFF. The full variable domain, with the rest looked up from reference TRBV29-1 and TRBJ1-4, is SAVISQKPSRDICQRGTSLTIQCQVDSQVTMMFWYRQQPGQSLTLIATANQGSEATYESGFVIDKFPISRPNLTFSTLTVSNMSPEDSSIYLCSVGTGSEKLFFGSGTQLSVL.

The chain recombines TRBV7-9 with TRBJ2-1; 7 bases match TRBD2. This CDR3 is 14 amino acids long. CDR1 and CDR2 from the germline V gene are SEHNR and FQNEAQ (reference sequence). The V gene end was trimmed by 0 bases and the J gene end by 9 bases; junction bases not matched to a gene: 5. CDR3 amino acids: CASSLAAGAGEQFF. DNA of the CDR3: TGTGCCAGCAGCTTAGCTGCGGGAGCGGGTGAGCAGTTCTTC.

The V gene is TRBV7-2, the J gene TRBJ1-2; D is unclear. This CDR3 has 12 residues. Germline loops: CDR1 SGHTA, CDR2 FQGNSA. The germline V and J ends were trimmed by 1 base and 10 bases, with 10 bases remaining between them. The CDR3 region has the DNA TGTGCCAGCAGCTTAGTGCGAGTGGACTACACCTTC. Translated: CASSLVRVDYTF.

CDR3 protein: CASSLGQGLSGYTF. The DNA for the CDR3 is TGCGCCAGCAGCTTGGGACAGGGGTTAAGTGGCTACACCTTC. The V and J genes are TRBV5-1 and TRBJ1-2; TRBD1 matches 8 bases. Germline CDR1 reads SGHRS; CDR2 reads YFSETQ. V was clipped by 0 bases and J by 7 bases; unmatched bases: 5. CDR3 length: 14 amino acids. Full variable domain (missing parts from reference TRBV5-1 and TRBJ1-2): KAGVTQTPRYLIKTRGQQVTLSCSPISGHRSVSWYQQTPGQGLQFLFEYFSETQRNKGNFPGRFSGRQFSNSRSEMNVSTLELGDSALYLCASSLGQGLSGYTFGSGTRLTVV.

This sequence joins TRBV2 and TRBJ2-2; 8 bases align to TRBD1. Losses at the gene ends were 6 bases for V and 4 bases for J; bases not matched to a gene: 10. From germline, CDR1 is SNHLY and CDR2 FYNNEI. The CDR3 has 16 residues. CDR3 amino acids: CASSARQGPATGELFF. The CDR3 coding sequence is TGTGCCAGCAGCGCACGACAGGGGCCGGCCACCGGGGAGCTGTTTTTT. The full variable domain, with the rest looked up from reference TRBV2 and TRBJ2-2, is EPEVTQTPSHQVTQMGQEVILRCVPISNHLYFYWYRQILGQKVEFLVSFYNNEISEKSEIFDDQFSVERPDGSNFTLKIRSTKLEDSAMYFCASSARQGPATGELFFGEGSRLTVL.

The chain has TRBV7-2 and TRBJ1-2; D gene uncertain. In germline, CDR1 is SGHTA, CDR2 FQGNSA. This CDR3 comprises 13 residues. V was trimmed by 2 bases and J by 6 bases, leaving 10 bases between them. CDR3 sequence reads: CASSLTIQHGYTF. CDR3 in DNA: TGTGCCAGCAGCTTAACAATACAGCATGGCTACACCTTC.

This clone has just a few counts. The chain has TRBV30 and TRBJ2-2; D could derive from TRBD1 or TRBD2 (6 bases each). CDR3 length: 11 residues. The ends were cut back, 8 bases at V and 9 bases at J, with 13 bases in the middle. Germline CDR1 reads GTSNPN; CDR2 reads SVGIG (reference sequence). The CDR3, as DNA: TGTGCCCAGAGGGGGGACCGGGAGCTGTTTTTT. Residues: CAQRGDRELFF.

This clone turned up a few times. The chain uses TRBV5-1 and TRBJ2-7; 8 bases line up with TRBD1. CDR3 length: 15 amino acids. CDR1 is SGHRS, CDR2 YFSETQ, per germline. The ends lost 2 bases at V and 1 base at J; junction bases unmatched: 5. The CDR3 region has the DNA TGCGCCAGCAGCTTTAACGACAGGGGTTCCTACGAGCAGTACTTC. This gives the protein CASSFNDRGSYEQYF.

The chain has TRBV15 and TRBJ1-5; no reliable D call. Germline V gives CDR1 LNHNV, CDR2 YYDKDF (reference sequence). V lost 6 bases, J lost 7 bases, and 10 bases lay in between. The CDR3 has 12 amino acids. In DNA form, the CDR3 reads TGTGCCACCAGTACGGGATGGCAGCCCCAGCATTTT. Translating gives CATSTGWQPQHF.

This clone was observed a handful of times. V and J are TRBV9 and TRBJ2-1; 9 nucleotides agree with TRBD2. V shed 4 bases and J 7 bases; nucleotides not matched to a gene: 9. Looked up from germline, CDR1 is SGDLS and CDR2 is YYNGEE. The CDR3 has 15 amino acids. CDR3: CASSYRSGSMNEQFF. The CDR3, as DNA: TGTGCCAGCAGCTACCGTAGCGGGAGTATGAATGAGCAGTTCTTC.